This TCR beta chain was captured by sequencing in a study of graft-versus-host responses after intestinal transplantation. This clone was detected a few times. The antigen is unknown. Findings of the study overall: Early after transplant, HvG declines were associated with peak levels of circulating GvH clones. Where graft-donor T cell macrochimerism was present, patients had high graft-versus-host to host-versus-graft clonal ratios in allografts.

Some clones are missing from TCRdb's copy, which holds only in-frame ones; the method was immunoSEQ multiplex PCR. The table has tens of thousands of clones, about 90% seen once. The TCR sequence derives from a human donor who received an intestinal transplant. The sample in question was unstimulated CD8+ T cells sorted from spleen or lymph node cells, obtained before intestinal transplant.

CDR3: CASSLGSHMNTEAFF. The DNA of the CDR3 is TGTGCCAGCAGCTTGGGGTCCCACATGAACACTGAAGCTTTCTTT. This chain links TRBV5-6 with TRBJ1-1; D ambiguous. The CDR3 has 15 amino acids. In germline, CDR1 is SGHDT, CDR2 YYEEEE. V lost 0 bases and J lost 0, with 9 bases in between. The full variable domain, in which reference TRBV5-6 and TRBJ1-1 provide the parts outside the CDR3, is DAGVTQSPTHLIKTRGQQVTLRCSPKSGHDTVSWYQQALGQGPQFIFQYYEEEERQRGNFPDRFSGHQFPNYSSELNVNALLLGDSALYLCASSLGSHMNTEAFFGQGTRLTVV.